This T cell receptor beta chain emerged from a study of shared clonotypes between healthy human individuals. Some clones are missing from TCRdb's copy, which holds only in-frame ones; the method was immunoSEQ multiplex PCR. The sample shows roughly 380,000 clones, just over 95% of them seen only once. The V gene lost 7 bases and the J gene lost 2 bases, with 10 bases spanning the gap. The V gene's germline CDR1 is MNHNS and CDR2 SASEGT. This CDR3 is built from 13 residues. The TCR sequence derives from a man younger than 45 in good health. This chain uses TRBV6-1 with TRBJ2-3; D is perhaps TRBD1 or TRBD2 (6 bases each). Material for sequencing was memory CD8+ T cells sorted from blood. The sample's subset: CD45RO+ cells pooled with CCR7-negative TemRA cells. The CDR3 sequence is CASTRGVTDTQYF. The CDR3 DNA reads TGTGCCAGCACTAGGGGGGTCACAGATACGCAGTATTTT.